This TCR beta chain stems from a study of T cell responses to AZD1222 COVID-19 vaccine (dated by TCRdb to the early 2020s). At the level of the whole study: AZD1222 recipients whose second dose came at about 4 weeks and those whose second dose came at about 12 weeks were combined into one group, since spike-specific TCR depth and breadth did not differ between the two schedules. Enrollment into the trials was organized by age into subgroups of 18-55, 56-69 and 70-plus years, and those subgroups contained 148, 28 and 57 TCR-sequenced participants, respectively. TCR sequencing was performed for about 250 trial participants, of whom roughly 200 were given two doses of AZD1222 and some 25 were given two doses of MenACWY control vaccine. The investigation overall reported the following: Conclusions about previously exposed vaccinees are limited, since just six or seven AZD1222 recipients were seropositive for SARS-CoV-2 at baseline. Reportedly, almost half of the unique spike-specific TCRs recognized epitopes lying outside the regions that are mutated in the B.1.351 and B.1.1.7 variants. CD4 TCRs associated with the vaccine covered the entire spike protein, and the dominant responses were in regions 160-218 and 743-854. In the small 56-69-year group, the increase in depth fell short of significance, most likely because of low power. Participants were mostly white British, with more females than males. The authors suggested clonal diversity may have been underestimated. After two AZD1222 doses, both the breadth and the depth of spike-specific TCRs were significantly higher than at day 0 and than in MenACWY recipients. Because no day 14 peak-response samples were available, the repertoires could be characterized only after the peak T cell response.

The cysteine opens and the phenylalanine closes a CDR3 of 15 amino acids. CDR3 DNA is the only sequence kept; it has 45 bases, read in frame from the first base. The V end gives up 5 bases and the J end 5 bases, leaving 8 bases in the junction not matched to a gene. CDR1 LNHDA and CDR2 SQIVND were looked up in the germline V gene (reference sequence). The time point tag for this specimen amounts to: baseline before first vaccination. Samples from vaccinated people were obtained from the UK trials COV001 and COV002, which included a single-blind randomized controlled phase 2/3 trial of AZD1222 (ChAdOx1 nCoV-19) in healthy adults. For TCRbeta chain sequencing, PBMC samples from trial participants were taken at day 0 and at day 28 after the second dose. The CDR3 regions of human TCRbeta chains were subjected to immunosequencing. On the study's bioinformatics: TCRs in the repertoires were matched against a reference library of SARS-CoV-2-specific TCRs that had been generated with the MIRA antigen-specificity platform. Breadth was defined as the fraction of unique TCRs that were SARS-CoV-2-associated. Depth was defined as the fraction of total T cells that were SARS-CoV-2-associated. Each spike-specific TCR was assigned to its reactive spike region and to a CD4 or CD8 class using the MIRA data. Log10-transformed breadth and depth values were compared by one-way ANOVA with Sidak's multiple comparisons tests. TCRdb obtained this table from immuneACCESS and retained in-frame rearrangements with V and J assigned. These tables miss some clones; where compared with another copy, unresolved V genes account for less than half of the shortfall, and the remainder is unexplained. V, J and clone size derive from that table, while D and trimming were established from the DNA sequence. This sample is represented by some 120,000 clones; roughly nine tenths of them were singletons. Roughly 10% of the sample goes to the ten largest clones.

Note on this clone: Its antigen is unknown. Base qualities were left out, and no much larger clone turns up one base away.

This sequence originates from an adult in good health. Specimen: peripheral blood, collected on day 0 of AZD1222 vaccination. Rearrangement joined TRBV19 to TRBJ2-5; a stretch of 10 junction bases matches TRBD2. The CDR3 protein sequence reads: CASSPGLAGAETQYF. The DNA sequence is given as TGTGCCAGTAGTCCCGGGCTAGCGGGGGCCGAGACCCAGTACTTC.